The clone carrying this T cell receptor (beta chain) has just one count. Co-extracted RNA and DNA came from approximately 20-30 mg of unsorted bulk tissue. Chronic HBV infection, which was untreated, was present in the patients. The germline gives CDR1 SGHAT, CDR2 FQNNGV. This CDR3 spans 16 amino acids. The ends lost 6 bases at V and 15 bases at J; junction bases unmatched: 24. This specimen comes from a study of tumor-infiltrating lymphocytes in primary liver carcinoma. The wider study: Lesions, classed as T1-T3 N0M0, spanned roughly 4.2 to 11 cm across.

The investigators made TCR beta cDNA from approximately 0.5 ug total RNA, using a constant-region primer. ARM-PCR was slightly modified, and three nested multiplex PCR rounds with it gave rise to the TCR beta libraries. The first two PCR rounds, around 10 cycles each, used TRBV1-TRBV30 forward primers and a C-beta reverse primer. A single record per CDR3 protein comes from TCRdb applying MiXCR to the multiplex PCR reads. Among fewer than 200,000 distinct CDR3 sequences listed, just under 85% were seen once. The specimen sequenced was tumor tissue from primary liver carcinoma. This sequence joins TRBV11-2 and TRBJ2-3; 7 bases are a match to TRBD2. This TCR was sampled from a man aged 35-49 years with primary liver carcinoma and hepatitis B virus infection. The CDR3 is CASRRETGRVGDKQYF. Here the CDR3 DNA reads TGTGCCAGCAGGAGGGAAACTGGGAGGGTCGGAGATAAGCAATATTTT.